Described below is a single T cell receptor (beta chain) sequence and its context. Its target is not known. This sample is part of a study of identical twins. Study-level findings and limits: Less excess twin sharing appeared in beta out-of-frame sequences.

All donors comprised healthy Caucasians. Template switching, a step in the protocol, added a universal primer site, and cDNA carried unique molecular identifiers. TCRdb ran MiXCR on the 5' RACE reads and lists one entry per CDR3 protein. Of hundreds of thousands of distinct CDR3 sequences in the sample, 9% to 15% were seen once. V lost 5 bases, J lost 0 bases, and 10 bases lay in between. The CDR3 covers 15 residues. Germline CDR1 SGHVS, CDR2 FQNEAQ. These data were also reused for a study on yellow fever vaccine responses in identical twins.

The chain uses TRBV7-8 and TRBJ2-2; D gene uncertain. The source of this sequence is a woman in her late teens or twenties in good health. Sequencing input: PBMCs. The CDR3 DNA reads TGTGCCAGCAGCCGAACGACTCCGAACACCGGGGAGCTGTTTTTT. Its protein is CASSRTTPNTGELFF.